This TCR beta chain appears in the sequencing data of a study of cytomegalovirus exposure and HLA in healthy donors. The PCR had 60 Vbeta and 13 Jbeta primers. Clones were sequenced by immunoSEQ multiplex PCR, and TCRdb holds only the in-frame ones, with some missing. The profile shows over 130,000 clones, 50% to 75% of them singletons. Study findings and constraints: Previously analyzed data showed that most TCR beta V segments were productive at a frequency of about 87% or about 30%. No immune exposure information besides CMV serostatus was available.

The length of the CDR3 is 16 residues. V lost 7 bases, J lost 0 bases, and 9 bases stayed unmatched. The germline CDR1 and CDR2 sequences are MDHEN and SYDVKM. As for this clone: As yet, its antigen is unknown.

The receptor comes from a woman aged 55-75 years in good health and CMV-seropositive. This chain joins TRBV28 and TRBJ2-5; 9 bases fit TRBD2. Specimen: PBMCs. The CDR3 DNA reads as TGTGCCAGCACGGCGGGAGGGCCACGGTACCAAGAGACCCAGTACTTC. Translating it yields CASTAGGPRYQETQYF.